This passage covers 21 T cell receptor beta chains from one sample sequenced in a study of shared clonotypes between healthy human individuals. Assay: immunoSEQ multiplex PCR; the TCRdb copy retains only in-frame clones and omits some. Of a few million clones listed, around 94% are singletons. The sample taken for sequencing was naive CD4+ T cells sorted from blood. As to subset: CD45RA+ positively selected. All receptors come from a man aged 18 to 30 in good health.

The rearrangement links TRBV5-1 to TRBJ2-2; D tentatively fits TRBD1 or TRBD2 (6 bases each). Trimming stripped 7 bases from V and 5 bases from J, with 15 bases between. The CDR3 length is 14 residues. Germline V gene sequence: CDR1 SGHRS, CDR2 YFSETQ. Here the CDR3 reads CASSVRGVTGELFF. The CDR3 DNA sequence: TGCGCCAGCTCCGTGAGGGGGGTTACCGGGGAGCTGTTTTTT.

The rearrangement uses TRBV30 and TRBJ2-2; TRBD1 is a possible D gene (6 bases). The CDR3 length is 14 residues. Trimming cost V 3 bases and J 4 bases, with 12 bases left between them. The germline V gene has CDR1 GTSNPN and CDR2 SVGIG (reference sequence). Written as DNA, the CDR3 is TGTGCCTGGAGGGAGAGACAGGTCACCGGGGAGCTGTTTTTT. Residues: CAWRERQVTGELFF.

The chain joins TRBV10-3 to TRBJ2-1; D uncertain. Trimming removed 6 bases at V and 0 bases at J, with 6 bases between. Germline V gene lookup returns CDR1 ENHRY and CDR2 SYGVKD. The CDR3 covers 13 residues. CDR3 in amino acids: CAIRTNSYNEQFF. The CDR3 DNA reads TGTGCCATCAGAACAAACTCCTACAATGAGCAGTTCTTC.

The chain recombines TRBV30 with TRBJ2-7; 12 bases agree with TRBD2. The CDR3 sequence is 18 residues long. V was clipped by 0 bases and J by 0 bases; unmatched bases: 9. The germline CDR1 and CDR2 sequences are GTSNPN and SVGIG (reference sequence). The DNA of the CDR3 is TGTGCCTGGAGTGTAGGCAGGACTAGCGGGATGGTCTCCTACGAGCAGTACTTC. Its protein product is CAWSVGRTSGMVSYEQYF. Full variable domain (outside the CDR3, taken from reference TRBV30 and TRBJ2-7): SQTIHQWPATLVQPVGSPLSLECTVEGTSNPNLYWYRQAAGRGLQLLFYSVGIGQISSEVPQNLSASRPQDRQFILSSKKLLLSDSGFYLCAWSVGRTSGMVSYEQYFGPGTRLTVT.

This clone was observed once. The chain carries TRBV6-1 and TRBJ2-7; 9 positions agree with TRBD1. Germline CDR1 is MNHNS and CDR2 is SASEGT. This CDR3 is built from 16 residues. The V gene end was trimmed by 0 bases and the J gene end by 2 bases; junction bases not matched to a gene: 5. The CDR3: CASSEALGQGPYEQYF. CDR3 nucleotide sequence: TGTGCCAGCAGTGAAGCGCTTGGACAGGGGCCCTACGAGCAGTACTTC.

CDR3 DNA sequence: TGTGCCAGCAGCTTTCTGGACAGGAGCTACAATGAGCAGTTCTTC. Amino acids: CASSFLDRSYNEQFF. This sequence joins TRBV7-2 and TRBJ2-1; 7 bases agree with TRBD1. The germline gives CDR1 SGHTA, CDR2 FQGNSA. The CDR3 length is 15 residues. J lost 3 bases, V lost 3 bases, and 5 bases had no gene match.

V usage is TRBV7-2 and J usage is TRBJ2-7; D uncertain. The germline V and J ends were trimmed by 0 bases and 3 bases, with 12 bases remaining between them. This CDR3 region has 15 residues. Germline V gene data show CDR1 as SGHTA and CDR2 as FQGNSA. CDR3 residues: CASSLAGSVGYEQYF. As DNA, the CDR3 is TGTGCCAGCAGCTTAGCTGGTAGTGTAGGCTACGAGCAGTACTTC.

The genes are TRBV27 and TRBJ1-2, with TRBD1 identical over 7 bases. The CDR3 has 13 amino acids. Germline V gene data show CDR1 as MNHEY and CDR2 as SMNVEV (reference sequence). Trimming took 3 bases from V and 8 from J; bases not matched to a gene: 6. DNA of the CDR3: TGTGCCAGCAGTTTTCAGGGGGTGGGCGGCTACACCTTC. Its protein product is CASSFQGVGGYTF.

The count of this clone is one. The V call is TRBV27, the J call TRBJ2-5, with 13 bases identical to TRBD2. The germline V gene encodes CDR1 MNHEY and CDR2 SMNVEV (reference sequence). J was trimmed by 4 bases and V by 5 bases; bases with no gene match: 4. The CDR3 has 15 amino acids. Written as DNA, the CDR3 is TGTGCCAGCAGTAATGGACTAGCGGGGGTAGAGACCCAGTACTTC. Translation: CASSNGLAGVETQYF.

The V and J genes are TRBV28 and TRBJ2-1, with unresolved D. The germline V gene has CDR1 MDHEN and CDR2 SYDVKM. The CDR3 runs to 14 residues. The V end lost 5 bases, the J end lost 4 bases, and 12 bases lay between the germline ends. The CDR3 region has the DNA TGTGCCAGCAGTCTACCGGGCCTTTACAATGAGCAGTTCTTC. It codes for CASSLPGLYNEQFF.

Regarding this clone: This same CDR3 is encoded by further DNA sequences in the sample. The chain employs TRBV4-1 and TRBJ2-5, with D possibly matching TRBD2 (7 bases). CDR1 and CDR2 (germline): MGHRA, YSYEKL. V lost 1 base and J 5 bases, leaving 11 bases between the germline ends. The CDR3 runs 14 residues. The CDR3 loop reads CASSQGGGRETQYF. Written as DNA, the CDR3 is TGCGCCAGCAGCCAAGGGGGGGGCAGGGAGACCCAGTACTTC.

The chain joins TRBV29-1 to TRBJ2-2, with TRBD2 matching over 7 bases. The germline V gene has CDR1 SQVTM and CDR2 ANQGSEA. The CDR3 is made up of 14 amino acids. The junction had 5 bases not matched to a gene; V was cut back by 2 bases and J by 5 bases. CDR3 DNA sequence: TGCAGCGTTGAAACCAGGGAGGGAACCGGGGAGCTGTTTTTT. Amino acids: CSVETREGTGELFF.

This clone appeared a single time. The CDR3 here is CASSPGTSAAKNIQYF. As DNA, the CDR3 is TGTGCCAGCAGCCCGGGGACTAGCGCCGCCAAAAACATTCAGTACTTC. The chain couples TRBV13 to TRBJ2-4; 10 positions match TRBD2. V lost 5 bases to trimming and J lost 1 base; unmatched junction nucleotides: 5. This CDR3 spans 16 amino acids. Germline V gene data show CDR1 as PRHDT and CDR2 as FYEKMQ (reference sequence). The complete variable domain, with remaining parts taken from reference TRBV13 and TRBJ2-4, reads AAGVIQSPRHLIKEKRETATLKCYPIPRHDTVYWYQQGPGQDPQFLISFYEKMQSDKGSIPDRFSAQQFSDYHSELNMSSLELGDSALYFCASSPGTSAAKNIQYFGAGTRLSVL.

The chain employs TRBV5-4 and TRBJ2-1; 11 bases are a match to TRBD2. The germline CDR1 and CDR2 sequences are SGHNT and YYREEE (reference sequence). J lost 0 bases, V lost 0 bases, and 8 bases had no gene match. This CDR3 is 19 amino acids long. CDR3 DNA sequence: TGTGCCAGCAGCTTGGGGCTAGCGGGGGGCCGTGGCTCCTACAATGAGCAGTTCTTC. The encoded protein is CASSLGLAGGRGSYNEQFF.

The rearrangement uses TRBV6-6 and TRBJ2-7; D is possibly TRBD2 (6 bases). The CDR3 runs 15 residues. V gave up 3 bases and J gave up 0 bases, with 12 bases separating them. Germline V CDR1 and CDR2: MNHNY, SVGAGI (reference sequence). The CDR3: CASSYSGTYSYEQYF. CDR3 DNA sequence: TGTGCCAGCAGTTATTCCGGGACTTACTCCTACGAGCAGTACTTC.

The table lists this clone with a count of one. J is TRBJ1-4 and V is TRBV5-5; D not resolved. The CDR3 extends over 12 amino acids. The V end was cut by 1 base, the J end by 8 bases, with 6 bases between. Germline CDR1 is SGHKS and CDR2 is YYEKEE (reference sequence). Here the CDR3 reads CASSLLEEKLFF. The CDR3 DNA reads TGTGCCAGCAGCTTGCTCGAGGAAAAACTGTTTTTT. Together with reference TRBV5-5 and TRBJ1-4, the CDR3 gives the full variable domain: DAGVTQSPTHLIKTRGQQVTLRCSPISGHKSVSWYQQVLGQGPQFIFQYYEKEERGRGNFPDRFSARQFPNYSSELNVNALLLGDSALYLCASSLLEEKLFFGSGTQLSVL.

The rearrangement uses TRBV7-8 and TRBJ2-4; 9 positions match TRBD1. Per germline, CDR1 SGHVS and CDR2 FQNEAQ. The trim removed 5 bases at V and 9 bases at J, leaving 11 bases unmatched. The CDR3 runs to 15 residues. The CDR3 loop is CASSARTGVGFIQYF. CDR3 sequence (DNA): TGTGCCAGCAGCGCCCGGACAGGGGTTGGTTTCATTCAGTACTTC.

This clone was picked up a small number of times. J is TRBJ1-1 and V is TRBV10-3, with a tentative D call TRBD1 (6 bases). The germline V gene has CDR1 ENHRY and CDR2 SYGVKD. Trimming stripped 8 bases from V and 1 base from J, with 17 bases between. The CDR3 covers 15 residues. CDR3 protein: CAIADSDRRNTEAFF. Here the CDR3 DNA reads TGTGCCATCGCTGATTCGGACAGAAGGAACACTGAAGCTTTCTTT.

The gene calls are TRBV18 and TRBJ2-5; no reliable D call. V was trimmed by 6 bases and J by 0 bases, leaving 14 bases between them. The V gene's germline CDR1 is KGHSH and CDR2 LQKENI. This CDR3 spans 15 amino acids. The CDR3 loop reads CASSQHPGHQETQYF. The CDR3 DNA is TGTGCCAGCTCCCAGCACCCGGGCCACCAAGAGACCCAGTACTTC.

The genes are TRBV9 and TRBJ2-1; D is uncertain. CDR3 length: 16 amino acids. V was shortened by 0 bases and J by 8 bases, with 18 bases between the two germline ends. Germline V gene sequence: CDR1 SGDLS, CDR2 YYNGEE. CDR3 coding DNA: TGTGCCAGCAGCGTAGCTAGTTCCACTTTGTTCGATGAGCAGTTCTTC. Encoded protein: CASSVASSTLFDEQFF.

The genes are TRBV27 and TRBJ2-3, with D perhaps matching TRBD2 (5 bases). The germline V gene encodes CDR1 MNHEY and CDR2 SMNVEV (reference sequence). This CDR3 has 16 residues. V dropped 6 bases and J dropped 2 bases, with 18 bases sitting between them. CDR3: CASSPLQTTITDTQYF. As DNA, the CDR3 is TGTGCCAGCAGCCCCCTCCAGACTACAATCACAGATACGCAGTATTTT.